There are a few counts of the clone carrying this T cell receptor beta chain. Antigen: not known. Ligated cDNA underwent four rounds of PCR with nested alpha and beta constant region primers and SP2. TCRdb ran MiXCR on the 5' RACE reads and lists one entry per CDR3 protein. Of about 59,000 distinct CDR3 sequences in the sample, approximately 8.5% are singletons; the top ten hold roughly 21%. An oligonucleotide containing a UMI was ligated to the 3' end of TCR cDNA. Adult healthy volunteers gave 2.5 ml peripheral blood for whole-blood RNA. Germline V gene data show CDR1 as MNHEY and CDR2 as SVGAGI. The CDR3 consists of 15 residues. Trimming removed 6 bases from V and 3 bases from J; junction bases left unmatched: 8. This sample is drawn from a study of naive and memory T cell subsets. Study observations and caveats: TCR transcript changes with activation or differentiation may affect this RNA method.

The J gene is TRBJ2-3, the V gene TRBV6-5, with TRBD1 identical over 8 bases. This TCR was sampled from a female donor in good health. CDR3 sequence (DNA): TGTGCCAGCAGCCCAGGGGGCATTGGGACAGATACGCAGTATTTT. It specifies CASSPGGIGTDTQYF.